The present T cell receptor (beta chain) was sequenced within a study of T cell responses to AZD1222 COVID-19 vaccine. Generated by immunoSEQ multiplex PCR, the TCRdb table keeps only in-frame clones and is missing some. Of 30,000 to 35,000 clones in the sample, 80% to 95% are singletons; the top ten hold about 48%. V was shortened by 3 bases and J by 6 bases, with 8 bases between the two germline ends. The CDR3 totals 11 residues. Germline V gene lookup returns CDR1 SQVTM and CDR2 ANQGSEA. Material: peripheral blood, obtained on day 0 of AZD1222 vaccination. The chain uses TRBV29-1 and TRBJ1-2, with unresolved D. The receptor comes from an adult in good health. This CDR3 reads CSVDAGDGYTF. DNA of the CDR3: TGCAGCGTTGATGCTGGGGATGGCTACACCTTC.